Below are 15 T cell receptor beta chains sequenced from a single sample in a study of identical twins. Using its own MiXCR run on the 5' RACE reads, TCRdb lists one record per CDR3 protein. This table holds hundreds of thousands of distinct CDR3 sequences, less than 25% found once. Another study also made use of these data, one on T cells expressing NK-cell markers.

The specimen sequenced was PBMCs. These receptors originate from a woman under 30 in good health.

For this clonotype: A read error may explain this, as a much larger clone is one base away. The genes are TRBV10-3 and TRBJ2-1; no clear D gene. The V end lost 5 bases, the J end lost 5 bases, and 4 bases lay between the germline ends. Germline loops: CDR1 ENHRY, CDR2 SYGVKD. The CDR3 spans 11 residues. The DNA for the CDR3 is TGTGCCATCAGTTCCAACAATGAGCAGTTCTTC. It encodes CAISSNNEQFF.

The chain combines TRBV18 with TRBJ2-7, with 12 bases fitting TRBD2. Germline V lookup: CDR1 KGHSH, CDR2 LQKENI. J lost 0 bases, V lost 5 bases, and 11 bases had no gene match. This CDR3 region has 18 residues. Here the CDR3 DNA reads TGTGCCAGCTCAAGCCTGACTAGCGGGGGCTCCAGCTCCTACGAGCAGTACTTC. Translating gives CASSSLTSGGSSSYEQYF.

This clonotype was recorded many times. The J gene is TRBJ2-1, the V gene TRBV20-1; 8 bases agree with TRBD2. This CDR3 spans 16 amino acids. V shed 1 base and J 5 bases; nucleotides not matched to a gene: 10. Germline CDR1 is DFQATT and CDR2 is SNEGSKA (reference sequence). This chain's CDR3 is CSARGPGLGHNNEQFF. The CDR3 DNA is TGCAGTGCTAGAGGTCCGGGACTAGGGCATAACAATGAGCAGTTCTTC.

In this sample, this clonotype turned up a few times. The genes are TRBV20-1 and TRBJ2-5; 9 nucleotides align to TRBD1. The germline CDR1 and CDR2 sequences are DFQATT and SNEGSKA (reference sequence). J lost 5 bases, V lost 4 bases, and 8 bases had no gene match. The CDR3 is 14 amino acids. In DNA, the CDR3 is TGCAGTGCTAACCGGGACAGGGTTGGCGAGACCCAGTACTTC. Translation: CSANRDRVGETQYF.

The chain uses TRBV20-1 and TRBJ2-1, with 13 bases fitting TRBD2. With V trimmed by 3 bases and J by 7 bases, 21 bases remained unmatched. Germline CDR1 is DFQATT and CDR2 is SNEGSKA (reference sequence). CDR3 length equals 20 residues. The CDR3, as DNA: TGCAGTGCTAGGGGGAAAGAGGGACTAGCGGGAAAGTCCCTCTGGAATGAGCAGTTCTTC. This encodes CSARGKEGLAGKSLWNEQFF.

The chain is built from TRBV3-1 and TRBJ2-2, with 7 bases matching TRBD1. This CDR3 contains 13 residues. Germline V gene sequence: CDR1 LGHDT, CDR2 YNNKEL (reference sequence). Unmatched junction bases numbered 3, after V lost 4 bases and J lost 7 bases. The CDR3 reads CASSPTGNGELFF. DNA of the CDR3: TGTGCCAGCAGCCCGACAGGGAACGGGGAGCTGTTTTTT.

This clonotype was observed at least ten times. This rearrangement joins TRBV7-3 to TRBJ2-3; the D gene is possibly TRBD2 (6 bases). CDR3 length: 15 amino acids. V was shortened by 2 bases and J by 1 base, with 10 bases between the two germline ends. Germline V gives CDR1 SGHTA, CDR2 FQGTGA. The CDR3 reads CASSLAVAGTDTQYF. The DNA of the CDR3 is TGTGCCAGCAGCTTAGCGGTAGCGGGCACAGATACGCAGTATTTT.

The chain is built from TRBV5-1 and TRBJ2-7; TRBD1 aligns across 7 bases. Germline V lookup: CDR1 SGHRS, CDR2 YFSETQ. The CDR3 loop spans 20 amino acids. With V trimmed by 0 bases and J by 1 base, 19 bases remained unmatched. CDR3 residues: CASSLGANSNRGHGSYEQYF. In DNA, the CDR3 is TGCGCCAGCAGCTTGGGTGCCAACTCGAACAGGGGACACGGTTCCTACGAGCAGTACTTC. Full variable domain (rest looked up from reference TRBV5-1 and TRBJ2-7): KAGVTQTPRYLIKTRGQQVTLSCSPISGHRSVSWYQQTPGQGLQFLFEYFSETQRNKGNFPGRFSGRQFSNSRSEMNVSTLELGDSALYLCASSLGANSNRGHGSYEQYFGPGTRLTVT.

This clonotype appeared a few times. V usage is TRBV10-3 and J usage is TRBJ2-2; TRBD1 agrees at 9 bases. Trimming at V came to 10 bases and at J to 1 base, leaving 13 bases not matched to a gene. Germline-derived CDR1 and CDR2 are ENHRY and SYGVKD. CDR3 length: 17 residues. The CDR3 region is CATNPLGQGLNTGELFF. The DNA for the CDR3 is TGTGCCACCAATCCGCTAGGACAGGGGTTGAACACCGGGGAGCTGTTTTTT.

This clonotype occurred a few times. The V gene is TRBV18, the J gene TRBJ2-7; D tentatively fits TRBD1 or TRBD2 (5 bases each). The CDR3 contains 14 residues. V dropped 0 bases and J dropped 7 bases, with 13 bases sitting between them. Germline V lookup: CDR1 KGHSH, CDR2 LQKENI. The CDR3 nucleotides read TGTGCCAGCTCACCACCGCGAGGGGCTCGTGAGCAGTACTTC. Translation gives CASSPPRGAREQYF.

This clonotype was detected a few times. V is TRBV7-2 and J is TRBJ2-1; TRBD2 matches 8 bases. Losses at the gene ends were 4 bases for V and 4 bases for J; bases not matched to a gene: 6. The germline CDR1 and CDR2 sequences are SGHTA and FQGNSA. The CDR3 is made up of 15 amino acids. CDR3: CASSSSAGGYNEQFF. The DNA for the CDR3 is TGTGCCAGCAGCTCCTCTGCGGGAGGTTACAATGAGCAGTTCTTC.

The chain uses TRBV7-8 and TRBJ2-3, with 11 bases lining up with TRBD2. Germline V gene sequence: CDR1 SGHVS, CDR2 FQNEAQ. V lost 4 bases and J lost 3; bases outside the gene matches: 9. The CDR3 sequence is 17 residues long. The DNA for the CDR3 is TGTGCCAGCAGCTCCCTCGGGACTAGCGGATGGACAGATACGCAGTATTTT. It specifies CASSSLGTSGWTDTQYF.

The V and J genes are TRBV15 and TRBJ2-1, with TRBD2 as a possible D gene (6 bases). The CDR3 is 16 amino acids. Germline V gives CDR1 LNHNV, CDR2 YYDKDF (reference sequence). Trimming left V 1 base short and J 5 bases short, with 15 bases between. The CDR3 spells CATSRGALAKDNEQFF. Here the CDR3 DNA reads TGTGCCACCAGCAGAGGAGCGCTAGCGAAGGACAATGAGCAGTTCTTC.

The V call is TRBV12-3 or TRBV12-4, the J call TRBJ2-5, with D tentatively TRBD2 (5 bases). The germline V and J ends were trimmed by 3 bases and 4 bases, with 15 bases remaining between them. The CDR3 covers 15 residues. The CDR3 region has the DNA TGTGCCAGCAGTTTTTTCCCCGGAGGATTAGAGACCCAGTACTTC. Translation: CASSFFPGGLETQYF.

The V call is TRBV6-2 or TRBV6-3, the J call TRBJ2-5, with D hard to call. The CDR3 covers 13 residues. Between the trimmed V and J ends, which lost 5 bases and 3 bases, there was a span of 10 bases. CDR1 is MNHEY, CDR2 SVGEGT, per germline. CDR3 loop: CASSIQIEETQYF. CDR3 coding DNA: TGTGCCAGCAGTATACAGATAGAAGAGACCCAGTACTTC.